This T cell receptor beta chain was identified in a study of T cell clonality in common variable immunodeficiency. Regarding the study as a whole: Links between repertoire features and CVID complications were heterogeneity-limited. Shared TCRbeta clones were fewer between CVID subjects than controls. In common variable immunodeficiency, TCR beta chains reportedly carried fewer deletions and N-nucleotide insertions.

The sample holds many counts of this clone. What it binds is unknown. CVID meant reduced serum IgG, IgA and/or IgM plus specific antibody deficiency. Blood came from CVID subjects not ill and not taking immunomodulatory or immunosuppressive medication. Libraries were prepared by immunoSEQ multiplex PCR; TCRdb keeps only in-frame clonotypes and omits some of them. The record shows 40,000 to 50,000 clones for this sample, with no singletons present. Sample: peripheral blood mononuclear cells. This TCR was sampled from a human donor with common variable immunodeficiency.

The CDR3 reads CSALYRTNTEAFF. Partial CDR3 DNA: TGCAGCGCCCTTTACAGGACGAACACTGAA. This chain connects TRBV29-1 to TRBJ1-1, with a tentative D call TRBD1 (5 bases). The read ends 3 residues before the CDR3 terminus; that terminus is restored from the germline J gene. CDR3 size: 13 residues. With 7 bases removed from V and 1 base from J, the gap between germline ends came to 13 bases. Germline loops: CDR1 SQVTM, CDR2 ANQGSEA.